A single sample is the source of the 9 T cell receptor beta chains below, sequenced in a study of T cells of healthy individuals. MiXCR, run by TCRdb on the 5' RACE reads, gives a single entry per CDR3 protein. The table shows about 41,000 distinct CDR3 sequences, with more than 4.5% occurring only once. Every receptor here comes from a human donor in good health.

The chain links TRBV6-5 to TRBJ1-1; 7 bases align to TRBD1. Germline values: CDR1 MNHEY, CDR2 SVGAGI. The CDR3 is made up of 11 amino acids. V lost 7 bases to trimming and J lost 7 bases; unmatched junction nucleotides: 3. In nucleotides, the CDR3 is TGTGCCAGCACCCAGGGGGGTGAAGCTTTCTTT. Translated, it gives CASTQGGEAFF.

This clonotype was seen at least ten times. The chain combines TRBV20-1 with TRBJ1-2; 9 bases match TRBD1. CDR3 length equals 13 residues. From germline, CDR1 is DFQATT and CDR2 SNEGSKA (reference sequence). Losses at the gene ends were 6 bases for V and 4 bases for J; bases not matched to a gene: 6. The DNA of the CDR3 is TGCAGTGCACCAAGGGACAGGGCCTATGGCTACACCTTC. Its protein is CSAPRDRAYGYTF.

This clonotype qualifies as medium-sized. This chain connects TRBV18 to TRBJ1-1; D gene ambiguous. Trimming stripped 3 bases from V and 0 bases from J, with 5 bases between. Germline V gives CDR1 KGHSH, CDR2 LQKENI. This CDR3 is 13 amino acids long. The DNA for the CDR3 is TGTGCCAGCTCACCGGGGATGAACACTGAAGCTTTCTTT. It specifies CASSPGMNTEAFF.

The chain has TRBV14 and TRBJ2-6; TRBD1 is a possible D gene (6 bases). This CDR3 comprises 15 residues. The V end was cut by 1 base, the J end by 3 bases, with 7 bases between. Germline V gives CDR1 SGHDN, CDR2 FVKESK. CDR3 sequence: CASSQGGLGANVLTF. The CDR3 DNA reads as TGTGCCAGCAGCCAAGGGGGGCTTGGGGCCAACGTCCTGACTTTC.

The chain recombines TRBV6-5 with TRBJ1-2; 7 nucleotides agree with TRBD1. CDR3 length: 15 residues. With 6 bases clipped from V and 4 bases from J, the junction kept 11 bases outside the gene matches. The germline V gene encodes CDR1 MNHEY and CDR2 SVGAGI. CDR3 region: CASSWGGGTAYGYTF. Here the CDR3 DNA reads TGTGCCAGCAGCTGGGGAGGAGGGACAGCCTATGGCTACACCTTC.

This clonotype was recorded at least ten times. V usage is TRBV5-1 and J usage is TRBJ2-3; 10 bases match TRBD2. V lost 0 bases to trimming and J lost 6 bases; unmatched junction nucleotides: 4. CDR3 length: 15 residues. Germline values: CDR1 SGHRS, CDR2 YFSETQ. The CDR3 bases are TGCGCCAGCAGCTTGGATCTAGCGGGAGTCGATACGCAGTATTTT. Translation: CASSLDLAGVDTQYF.

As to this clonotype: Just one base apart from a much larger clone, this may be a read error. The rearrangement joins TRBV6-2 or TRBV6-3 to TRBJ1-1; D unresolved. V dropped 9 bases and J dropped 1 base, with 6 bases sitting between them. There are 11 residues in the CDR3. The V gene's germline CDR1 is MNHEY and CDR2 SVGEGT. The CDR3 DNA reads TGTGCCAGAAGCCAGAACACTGAAGCTTTCTTT. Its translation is CARSQNTEAFF.

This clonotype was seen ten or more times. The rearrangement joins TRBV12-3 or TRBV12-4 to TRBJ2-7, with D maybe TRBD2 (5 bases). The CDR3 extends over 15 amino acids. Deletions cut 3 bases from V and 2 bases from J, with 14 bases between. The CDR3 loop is CASSFQASGPYEQYF. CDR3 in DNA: TGTGCCAGCAGTTTTCAAGCGAGCGGTCCCTACGAGCAGTACTTC.

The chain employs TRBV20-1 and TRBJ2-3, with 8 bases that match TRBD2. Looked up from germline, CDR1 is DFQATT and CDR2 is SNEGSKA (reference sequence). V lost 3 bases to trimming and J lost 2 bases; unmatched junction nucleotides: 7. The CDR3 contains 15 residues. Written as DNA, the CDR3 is TGCAGTGCTAGCCCCGCAGGACTAGCCACAGATACGCAGTATTTT. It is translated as CSASPAGLATDTQYF.